These 5 T cell receptor beta chains were all obtained from the same sample, sequenced in a study of CXCR3-negative and CXCR3-positive naive CD8 T cells. Libraries of TRB cDNA were made by 5' RACE and carried UMIs. TCRdb reprocessed the 5' RACE reads, with one entry per CDR3 protein and no DNA. The sample includes 100,000 to 150,000 distinct CDR3 sequences. The specimen was naive CXCR3- CD8+ T cells from blood. Described subset: CD45RO-CCR7+CD27+CD95- naive CD8+ T cells lacking CXCR3 (TNR3-). The receptors derive from a human donor in good health. Some clones in this sample may be carry-over from other donors' samples.

This sequence joins TRBV28 and TRBJ1-5; the TCRdb D gene call, TRBD1, has no DNA to confirm it. The CDR3 has 14 amino acids. Germline-derived CDR1 and CDR2 are MDHEN and SYDVKM. The CDR3 is CASTPGGTDQPQHF.

This chain joins TRBV12-3 or TRBV12-4 and TRBJ1-5; lacking DNA, the TRBD1 call made by TCRdb goes unchecked. The CDR3 consists of 14 residues. CDR3 in amino acids: CASSVRTGIQPQHF.

This chain connects TRBV12-3 or TRBV12-4 to TRBJ2-1. The CDR3 is made up of 15 amino acids. This CDR3 reads CASSFAPMRNNEQFF.

The genes are TRBV11-3 and TRBJ2-7; the D call of TRBD2 rests on TCRdb alone, since no DNA is present to check it. The germline V gene encodes CDR1 SGHNT and CDR2 YENEEA. The CDR3 length is 16 residues. The CDR3 reads CASSLGGGQIIYEQYF.

The chain has TRBV28 and TRBJ1-3; TCRdb gives TRBD1 as the D gene, but with no DNA this cannot be confirmed. CDR3 length: 20 residues. Germline CDR1 reads MDHEN; CDR2 reads SYDVKM. The CDR3 spells CASSLPAGHLNGPAGNTIYF.